These T cell receptor beta chains were read from a single sample in a study of cytomegalovirus exposure and HLA in healthy donors. TCRdb keeps only in-frame clones here, not all; method: immunoSEQ multiplex PCR. Listed are around 150,000 clones; 1.3% falls within the top ten. Sequenced input: PBMCs. The receptors stem from a woman aged 60-70 years in good health and CMV-seronegative. CDR3s include the opening cysteine and the closing phenylalanine or tryptophan. The D gene is left open where the match is weak.

TRBJ2-2 TRBV7-3 - CASSLGVRGGELFF TGTGCCAGCAGCTTAGGAGTTCGAGGCGGGGAGCTGTTTTTT
TRBJ1-1 TRBV5-1 - CASSPISLNTEAFF TGCGCCAGCAGCCCTATTTCATTGAACACTGAAGCTTTCTTT
TRBJ1-1 TRBV5-4 - CASSWGRGNTEAFF TGTGCCAGCAGCTGGGGTCGGGGGAACACTGAAGCTTTCTTT
TRBJ1-1 TRBV9 - CASSVGGSDTEAFF TGTGCCAGCAGCGTAGGAGGGAGTGACACTGAAGCTTTCTTT
TRBJ2-1 TRBV9 TRBD2 CASSVGGLAGGAEQFF TGTGCCAGCAGCGTAGGTGGGCTAGCGGGGGGGGCTGAGCAGTTCTTC
TRBJ2-5 TRBV7-2 TRBD1 CASSPGQGRETQYF TGTGCCAGCAGCCCGGGACAGGGTCGAGAGACCCAGTACTTC
TRBJ1-6 TRBV6-5 TRBD1 CASSLDRASNSPLHF TGTGCCAGCAGTTTGGACAGGGCGAGCAATTCACCCCTCCACTTT
TRBJ2-2 TRBV7-2 TRBD2 CASSPGTSWDTGELFF TGTGCCAGCAGCCCGGGGACTAGTTGGGACACCGGGGAGCTGTTTTTT
TRBJ1-1 TRBV11-2 - CASSLVSIRVGANTEAFF TGTGCCAGCAGCTTAGTTTCTATAAGGGTAGGGGCGAACACTGAAGCTTTCTTT
TRBJ2-2 TRBV5-4 - CASSLIGGDTGELFF TGTGCCAGCAGCTTGATAGGAGGTGACACCGGGGAGCTGTTTTTT
TRBJ2-2 TRBV19 TRBD1 CASTGQGREELFF TGTGCCAGTACGGGACAGGGGCGAGAAGAGCTGTTTTTT
TRBJ2-3 TRBV19 TRBD2 CASSIVTSGTDTQYF TGTGCCAGTAGTATTGTGACTAGCGGCACAGATACGCAGTATTTT
TRBJ1-1 TRBV5-1 - CASSLPSGGAFF TGCGCCAGCAGCTTGCCCTCGGGTGGAGCTTTCTTT
TRBJ2-2 TRBV10-3 - CAIRTGPGDGELFF TGTGCCATCAGGACAGGGCCGGGGGACGGGGAGCTGTTTTTT
TRBJ1-4 TRBV7-9 - CASSLYNSTNEKLFF TGTGCCAGCAGCTTATATAATTCAACTAATGAAAAACTGTTTTTT
TRBJ1-6 TRBV5-1 TRBD1 CASSSTVGTDNSPLHF TGCGCCAGCAGCTCCACCGTTGGGACAGATAATTCACCCCTCCACTTT
TRBJ1-4 TRBV7-6 - CASSLAGAGSGTNEKLFF TGTGCCAGCAGCTTAGCGGGGGCAGGGTCCGGGACTAATGAAAAACTGTTTTTT
TRBJ2-5 TRBV11-3 - CASSLNTGEETQYF TGTGCCAGCAGCTTAAATACAGGAGAAGAGACCCAGTACTTC
TRBJ1-1 TRBV2 - CASTRGASSTEAFF TGTGCCAGCACCCGGGGGGCATCGAGCACTGAAGCTTTCTTT
TRBJ2-1 TRBV7-3 TRBD2 CASSLSGGYNEQFF TGTGCCAGCAGCTTATCGGGAGGGTACAATGAGCAGTTCTTC
TRBJ1-3 TRBV7-2 TRBD1 CASSLLAQGARNTIYF TGTGCCAGCAGCTTATTGGCGCAGGGGGCTAGAAACACCATATATTTT
TRBJ1-5 TRBV18 TRBD1 CASSPGTVRGFQPQHF TGTGCCAGCTCACCGGGGACAGTAAGGGGATTTCAGCCCCAGCATTTT
TRBJ2-7 TRBV9 TRBD2 CASSPLAGGPYEQYF TGTGCCAGCAGTCCCCTAGCGGGAGGGCCCTACGAGCAGTACTTC